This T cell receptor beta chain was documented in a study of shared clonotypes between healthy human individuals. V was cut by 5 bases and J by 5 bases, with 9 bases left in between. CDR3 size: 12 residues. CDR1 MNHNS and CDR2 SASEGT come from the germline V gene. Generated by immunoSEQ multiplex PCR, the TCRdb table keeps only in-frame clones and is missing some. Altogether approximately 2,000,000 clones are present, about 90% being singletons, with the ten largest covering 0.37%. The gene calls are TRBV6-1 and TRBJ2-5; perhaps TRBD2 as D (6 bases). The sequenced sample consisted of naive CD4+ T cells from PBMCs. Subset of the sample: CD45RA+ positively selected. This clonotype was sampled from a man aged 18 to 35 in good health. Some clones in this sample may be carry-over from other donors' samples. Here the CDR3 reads CASSTGRETQYF. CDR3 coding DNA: TGTGCCAGCAGTACTGGGAGGGAGACCCAGTACTTC.